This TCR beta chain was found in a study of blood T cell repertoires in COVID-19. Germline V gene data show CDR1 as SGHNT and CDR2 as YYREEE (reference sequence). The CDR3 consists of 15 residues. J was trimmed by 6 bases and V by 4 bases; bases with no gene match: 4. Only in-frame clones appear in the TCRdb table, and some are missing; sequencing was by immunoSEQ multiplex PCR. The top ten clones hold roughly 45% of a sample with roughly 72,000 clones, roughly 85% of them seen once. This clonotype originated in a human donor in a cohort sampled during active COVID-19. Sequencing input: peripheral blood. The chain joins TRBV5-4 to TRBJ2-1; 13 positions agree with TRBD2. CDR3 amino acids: CASSPGTSGVNEQFF. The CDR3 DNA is TGTGCCAGCAGCCCGGGGACTAGCGGGGTCAATGAGCAGTTCTTC.